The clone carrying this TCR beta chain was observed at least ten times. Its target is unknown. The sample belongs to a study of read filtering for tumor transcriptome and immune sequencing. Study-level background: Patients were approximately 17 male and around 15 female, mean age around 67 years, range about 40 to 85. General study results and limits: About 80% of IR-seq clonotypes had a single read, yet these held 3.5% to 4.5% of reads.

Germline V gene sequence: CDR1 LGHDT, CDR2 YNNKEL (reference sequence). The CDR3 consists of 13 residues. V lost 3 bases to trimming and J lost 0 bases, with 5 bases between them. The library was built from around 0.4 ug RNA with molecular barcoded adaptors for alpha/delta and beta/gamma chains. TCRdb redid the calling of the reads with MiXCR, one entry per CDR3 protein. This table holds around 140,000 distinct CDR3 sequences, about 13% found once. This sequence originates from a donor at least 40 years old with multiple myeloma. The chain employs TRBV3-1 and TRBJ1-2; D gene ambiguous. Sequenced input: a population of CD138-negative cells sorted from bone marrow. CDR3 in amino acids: CASSHAANYGYTF. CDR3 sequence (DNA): TGTGCCAGCAGCCACGCCGCTAACTATGGCTACACCTTC.